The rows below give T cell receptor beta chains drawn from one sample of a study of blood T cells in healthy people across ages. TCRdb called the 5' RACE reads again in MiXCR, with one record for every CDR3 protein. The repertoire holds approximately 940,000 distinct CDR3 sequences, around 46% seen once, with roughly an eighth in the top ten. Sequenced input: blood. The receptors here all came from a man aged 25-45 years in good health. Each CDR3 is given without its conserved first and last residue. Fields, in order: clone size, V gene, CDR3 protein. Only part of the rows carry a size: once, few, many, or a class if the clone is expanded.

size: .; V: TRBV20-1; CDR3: SANLASGGAMGTDTQY
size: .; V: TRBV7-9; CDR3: ASSPEGINSPLH
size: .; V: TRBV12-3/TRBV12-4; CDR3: ASRLQGHYGCT
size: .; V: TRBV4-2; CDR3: ASSPQEGTANYGYT
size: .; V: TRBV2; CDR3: ASNPSEDTQY
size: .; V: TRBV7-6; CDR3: ASSVSGRDWDEQF
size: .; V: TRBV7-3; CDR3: ASSLESARAYEQY
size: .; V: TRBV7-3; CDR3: ASSLERDNNEKLF
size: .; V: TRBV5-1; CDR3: TSSRDRGNTEAF
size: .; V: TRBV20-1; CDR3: SAPSPYRGLF
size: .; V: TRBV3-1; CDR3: ASSQVTSGPYEQY
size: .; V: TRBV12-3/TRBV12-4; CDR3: ASNLGSYNSPLH
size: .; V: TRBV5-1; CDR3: ASSVGQLTDTQY
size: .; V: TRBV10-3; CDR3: AISAQGWQPQH
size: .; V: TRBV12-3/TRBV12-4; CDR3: ASRTGSLNVYGYT
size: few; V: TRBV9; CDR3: ASSVGMGHYEQY
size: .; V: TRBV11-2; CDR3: ASSLDLNSYNEQF
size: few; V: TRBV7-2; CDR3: ASSRAVQETQY
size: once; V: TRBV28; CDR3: ASTTGAKPYEQY
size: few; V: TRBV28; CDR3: ASKSGAWEQY
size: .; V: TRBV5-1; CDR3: ASSLGLASNEQF
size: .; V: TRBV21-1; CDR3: ASSKRRSEQSQETQY
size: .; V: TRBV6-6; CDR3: ATQGVSTEAF
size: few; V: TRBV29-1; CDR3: SVVVDYGYT
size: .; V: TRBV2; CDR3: ASSETGTSGEQF
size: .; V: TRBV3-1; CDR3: ASSQDPVLYGYT
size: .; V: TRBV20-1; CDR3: SARVYGGRETQY
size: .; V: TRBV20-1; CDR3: SAVQGGDEKLF
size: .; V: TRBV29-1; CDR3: SVPDRGYYGYT
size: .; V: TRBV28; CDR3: ASTLTDSRKSYNSPLH
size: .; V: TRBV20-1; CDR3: GARELAGGSTDTQY
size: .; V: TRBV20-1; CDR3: SARRGVAYEQY
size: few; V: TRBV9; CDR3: ASSVPGADTQY
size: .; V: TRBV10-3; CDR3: AISESGGPY
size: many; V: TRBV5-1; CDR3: ASSSFDRNYGYT
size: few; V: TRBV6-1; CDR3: ASPGSYEQY
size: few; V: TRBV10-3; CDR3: AISAEDRKGNEQF
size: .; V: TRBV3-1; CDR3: ASSLSHRGRSDTQY
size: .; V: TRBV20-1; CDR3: SALNRDRGVMNTEAF
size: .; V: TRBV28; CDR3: ASSLVVSNQPQH
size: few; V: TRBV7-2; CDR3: ASSLGRALETQY
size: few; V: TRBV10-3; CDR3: AISESPELPQGPETQY
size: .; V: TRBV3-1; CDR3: ASSQAPFGGAETQY
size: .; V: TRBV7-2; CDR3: ASSLSTRSDTQY
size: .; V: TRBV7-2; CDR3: ASRGTGIPFEQY
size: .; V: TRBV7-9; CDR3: AIAAGTNEKLF
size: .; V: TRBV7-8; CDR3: ASSPLAGGSNEQF
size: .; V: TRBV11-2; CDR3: ASRRQGSIDTQY
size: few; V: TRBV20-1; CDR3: SANPPGGVGYEQY
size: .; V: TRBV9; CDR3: ASSVTWTDTEAF